A selection of T cell receptor beta chains follows, all from one sample in a study of blood T cell repertoires in COVID-19. TCRdb's copy holds only in-frame clones and misses some; the assay was immunoSEQ multiplex PCR. This sample yields around 69,000 clones, of which 80% to 90% are seen a single time; around 4.9% belongs to the top ten. The sample was peripheral blood. The receptors were sampled from a woman between 50 and 59 years old with active COVID-19. CDR3s include the opening cysteine and the closing phenylalanine or tryptophan. The D gene is left open where the match is weak. Clone size is given for some rows only: seen once, a few or many times, or a class if the clone is expanded.

NA,TRBJ1-2,TRBV10-3,NA,TGTGCCATCAGTGACCCCGACGGACAGCGTCAACGGGGCTACACCTTC,CAISDPDGQRQRGYTF
NA,TRBJ2-3,TRBV10-3,NA,TGTGCCATCAGTGAGGCTAGCGGCACAGATACGCAGTATTTT,CAISEASGTDTQYF
NA,TRBJ2-3,TRBV20-1,TRBD2,TGCAGTGCTAGTGGGACTAGCACTCGCGCAGATACGCAGTATTTT,CSASGTSTRADTQYF
NA,TRBJ2-7,TRBV3-1/TRBV3-2,NA,TGTGCCAGCAGCCAAGGCAGGAACTCCTACGAGCAGTACTTC,CASSQGRNSYEQYF
NA,TRBJ2-2,TRBV9,NA,TGTGCCAGCAGCGTTTCGGAGACCGGGGAGCTGTTTTTT,CASSVSETGELFF
NA,TRBJ2-1,TRBV6-6,TRBD1,TGTGCCAGCGGACCGGCAGGGGGCGCCTACAATGAGCAGTTCTTC,CASGPAGGAYNEQFF
NA,TRBJ2-5,TRBV5-1,NA,TGCGCCAGCAGCCCGGGGATAGCCCCCCAAGAGACCCAGTACTTC,CASSPGIAPQETQYF
NA,TRBJ2-3,TRBV4-1,NA,TGCGCCAGCAGCCAAGATGGGCTTCTCACAGATACGCAGTATTTT,CASSQDGLLTDTQYF
NA,TRBJ1-6,TRBV5-1,TRBD1,TGCGCCAGCAGCTTGAGGCAGGGGGCCAATAATTCACCCCTCCACTTT,CASSLRQGANNSPLHF
NA,TRBJ2-7,TRBV9,TRBD2,TGTGCCAGCAGCGCCGGGACTAGCGGAATCTACGAGCAGTACTTC,CASSAGTSGIYEQYF
once,TRBJ1-4,TRBV15,NA,TGTGCCACCAGCAGAGTGAGCAGGGAACGGAAATTAGCCAAACTGTTTTTT,CATSRVSRERKLAKLFF
NA,TRBJ2-7,TRBV4-1,NA,TGCGCCAGCAGCCAAGATAGGTCAGGGGTGCGCAACGAGCAGTACTTC,CASSQDRSGVRNEQYF
NA,TRBJ2-2,TRBV19,TRBD2,TGTGCCAGCCGCCCCGGGTCTAGCGGGAATACCGGGGAGCTGTTTTTT,CASRPGSSGNTGELFF
NA,TRBJ2-7,TRBV19,TRBD1,TGTGCCAGTAGCAATCCGGGACAGAACTACGAGCAGTACTTC,CASSNPGQNYEQYF
NA,TRBJ2-7,TRBV11-2,TRBD2,TGTGCCAGCAGCTTGGGACTAGCGGGTTACGAGCAGTACTTC,CASSLGLAGYEQYF
NA,TRBJ1-1,TRBV27,NA,TGTGCCAGCAGTAACACAGGGTGGAACACTGAAGCTTTCTTT,CASSNTGWNTEAFF
NA,TRBJ2-1,TRBV5-5,NA,TGTGCCAGCAGCCTAAGGGGGTCGGGCAATGAGCAGTTCTTC,CASSLRGSGNEQFF
NA,TRBJ1-2,TRBV5-1,NA,TGCGCCAGCAGCTTGGCCGGGAAAAACTCCGATGGCTACACCTTC,CASSLAGKNSDGYTF
once,TRBJ2-5,TRBV9,TRBD2,TGTGCCAGCAGCGTAGCCGGGGGACTAGTCTACGAGACCCAGTACTTC,CASSVAGGLVYETQYF
NA,TRBJ1-5,TRBV29-1,TRBD1,TGCAGCGTGGGACAGGTGGATCAGCCCCAGCATTTT,CSVGQVDQPQHF
NA,TRBJ1-5,TRBV21-1,NA,TGTGCCAGCAGCAGTCCGCCGGGACAGGGAAGAAGGGTAAATCAGCCCCAGCATTTT,CASSSPPGQGRRVNQPQHF
NA,TRBJ1-5,TRBV11-2,TRBD1,TGTGCCAGCAGCTCATTAAGGGACCGGGACAGCCTCAATCAGCCCCAGCATTTT,CASSSLRDRDSLNQPQHF
NA,TRBJ2-1,TRBV5-1,TRBD2,TGCGCCAGCAGCGCGGGAGGCCATCAGGAGCAGTTCTTC,CASSAGGHQEQFF
NA,TRBJ2-5,TRBV9,NA,TGTGCCAGCAGCGTAGATCGCGGACAAGAGACCCAGTACTTC,CASSVDRGQETQYF
NA,TRBJ1-2,TRBV30,TRBD1,TGTGCCTGGAGTGTGTCAGGGGGAGGCTACACCTTC,CAWSVSGGGYTF
NA,TRBJ2-7,TRBV6-5,TRBD2,TGTGCCAGCACCCAACGGGGGGGTTCCTACGAGCAGTACTTC,CASTQRGGSYEQYF